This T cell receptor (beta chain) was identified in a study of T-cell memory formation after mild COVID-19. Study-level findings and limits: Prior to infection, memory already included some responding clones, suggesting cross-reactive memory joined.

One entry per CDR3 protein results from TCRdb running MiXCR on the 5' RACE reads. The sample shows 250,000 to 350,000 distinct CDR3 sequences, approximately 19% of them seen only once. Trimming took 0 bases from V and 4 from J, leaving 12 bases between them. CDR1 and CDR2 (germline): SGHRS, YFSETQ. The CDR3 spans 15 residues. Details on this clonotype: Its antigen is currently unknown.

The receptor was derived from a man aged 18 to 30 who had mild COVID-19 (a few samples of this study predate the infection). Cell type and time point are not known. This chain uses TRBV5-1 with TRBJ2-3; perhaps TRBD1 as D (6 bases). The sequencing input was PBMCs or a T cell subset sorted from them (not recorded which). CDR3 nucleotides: TGCGCCAGCAGCTTGGCCGTGGGGGCCGCAGATACGCAGTATTTT. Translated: CASSLAVGAADTQYF.